Listed here are 27 T cell receptor beta chains from one sample, sequenced in a study of human T cells and chemical hapten exposure. TCRdb reprocessed the RACE reads with MiXCR, giving one entry per CDR3 protein. The sample includes some 120,000 distinct CDR3 sequences, about 12% of them seen just once. Time point reported: patch test 1, 2 weeks after DPC sensitization. Treatment given: therapeutic diphenylcyclopropenone sensitization with weekly scalp DPC. Specimen: whole blood, collected in connection with sensitization to the hapten diphenylcyclopropenone (DPC). Source of these receptors: a woman aged 45-65 years with alopecia areata. Some clones in this sample may be carry-over from other donors' samples.

This clonotype was seen ten or more times. This sequence joins TRBV10-3 and TRBJ2-4; D is possibly TRBD2 (5 bases). Per the germline V gene, CDR1 is ENHRY and CDR2 is SYGVKD. The V gene lost 3 bases and the J gene lost 8 bases, with 20 bases spanning the gap. The CDR3 loop spans 16 amino acids. CDR3 nucleotide sequence: TGTGCCATCAGTGATCACCCTGGCGGCTTGAGGGACATTCAGTACTTC. It translates to CAISDHPGGLRDIQYF.

This clonotype was picked up many times. The chain is built from TRBV18 and TRBJ2-5; 9 bases match TRBD1. The CDR3 length is 15 residues. J was trimmed by 2 bases and V by 5 bases; bases with no gene match: 6. Germline CDR1 KGHSH, CDR2 LQKENI. CDR3 protein: CASSINRGQQETQYF. The CDR3 DNA reads as TGTGCCAGCTCAATCAACAGGGGGCAACAAGAGACCCAGTACTTC.

V is TRBV11-2 and J is TRBJ1-2; 7 bases agree with TRBD1. The CDR3 sequence is 13 residues long. Germline CDR1 is SGHAT and CDR2 is FQNNGV. V shed 5 bases and J 10 bases; nucleotides not matched to a gene: 10. CDR3 nucleotides: TGTGCCAGCAGCCCCAACGACAGGGCTTCCTACACCTTC. Residues: CASSPNDRASYTF.

This clonotype has a handful of counts. This chain links TRBV2 with TRBJ2-5, with D perhaps TRBD1 (6 bases). Germline V gene lookup returns CDR1 SNHLY and CDR2 FYNNEI. This CDR3 contains 14 residues. V gave up 7 bases and J gave up 5 bases, with 17 bases separating them. CDR3 sequence: CASITGSLQETQYF. Written as DNA, the CDR3 is TGTGCCAGCATTACAGGGAGTCTCCAGGAGACCCAGTACTTC.

This clonotype showed up many times. The rearrangement joins TRBV28 to TRBJ1-1, with D uncertain. CDR1 MDHEN and CDR2 SYDVKM come from the germline V gene. Trimming took off 2 bases at V and 8 bases at J, with 9 bases between the two ends. The CDR3 is 12 residues long. The CDR3 nucleotides read TGTGCCAGCAGTTTAGGAGGGTTGGAAGCTTTCTTT. This encodes CASSLGGLEAFF.

There are many counts of this clonotype. The chain carries TRBV12-3 or TRBV12-4 and TRBJ2-7; weak D call: TRBD2 (6 bases). V lost 4 bases and J 5 bases, leaving 15 bases between the germline ends. CDR3 length equals 14 residues. CDR3 sequence (DNA): TGTGCCAGCAGTTCCGGCCGGGAGTTCGACGAGCAGTACTTC. Residues: CASSSGREFDEQYF.

This clonotype was seen at least ten times. The rearrangement uses TRBV28 and TRBJ2-5; no definite D call. Germline V gene data show CDR1 as MDHEN and CDR2 as SYDVKM. The CDR3 sequence is 13 residues long. V was clipped by 3 bases and J by 5 bases, with 10 bases between them. CDR3 region: CASSFAVEETQYF. The CDR3 nucleotides are TGTGCCAGCAGTTTTGCAGTCGAGGAGACCCAGTACTTC.

This clonotype was seen repeatedly, ten times or more. The V call is TRBV6-1, the J call TRBJ2-7; D not certain. V was pared by 0 bases and J by 11 bases, with 11 bases between. The CDR3 has 12 amino acids. Germline values: CDR1 MNHNS, CDR2 SASEGT. CDR3 loop: CASSEAKGSEYF. The CDR3 DNA follows: TGTGCCAGCAGTGAAGCGAAAGGAAGTGAGTACTTC.

The chain is built from TRBV20-1 and TRBJ2-7; 14 bases fit TRBD2. Unmatched junction bases numbered 8, after V lost 3 bases and J lost 4 bases. The CDR3 has 16 residues. Germline V gene lookup returns CDR1 DFQATT and CDR2 SNEGSKA (reference sequence). CDR3 sequence: CSARPGTSGRYYEQYF. CDR3 DNA sequence: TGCAGTGCTAGGCCTGGGACTAGCGGGAGATATTACGAGCAGTACTTC.

This clonotype was detected only a few times. The rearrangement links TRBV11-2 to TRBJ1-4, with 7 bases aligning to TRBD1. Trimming removed 1 base from V and 3 bases from J; junction bases left unmatched: 11. The CDR3 has 18 residues. Germline CDR1 SGHAT, CDR2 FQNNGV. This CDR3 reads CASSLVITGEWANEKLFF. The CDR3 DNA reads TGTGCCAGCAGCTTAGTAATTACAGGGGAGTGGGCTAATGAAAAACTGTTTTTT.

This chain connects TRBV29-1 to TRBJ2-7; D is uncertain. Trimming took 7 bases from V and 2 from J, leaving 6 bases between them. The CDR3 contains 10 residues. Germline V lookup: CDR1 SQVTM, CDR2 ANQGSEA. CDR3 loop: CSEEPYEQYF. The CDR3 bases are TGCAGCGAGGAGCCCTACGAGCAGTACTTC.

This clonotype appeared many times. The chain combines TRBV29-1 with TRBJ2-3, with D uncertain. The CDR3 runs 13 residues. Germline loops: CDR1 SQVTM, CDR2 ANQGSEA. V dropped 2 bases and J dropped 6 bases, with 12 bases sitting between them. DNA of the CDR3: TGCAGCGTTGAACGCCAGCTCGACGATACGCAGTATTTT. This translates into CSVERQLDDTQYF.

In its sample, this clonotype was seen once. This rearrangement joins TRBV27 to TRBJ2-7; a weak D match, TRBD1 (5 bases). The CDR3 is 15 residues long. Germline lookup yields CDR1 MNHEY and CDR2 SMNVEV (reference sequence). Deletions cut 5 bases from V and 0 bases from J, with 14 bases between. The CDR3 region has the DNA TGTGCCAGCAGTCCCTTACAGGTTCACTCCTACGAGCAGTACTTC. Its translation is CASSPLQVHSYEQYF.

Concerning this clonotype: A single base separates this from a much larger clone, so it may be a read error. The rearrangement joins TRBV29-1 to TRBJ1-3, with D unresolved. There are 13 residues in the CDR3. Germline CDR1 SQVTM, CDR2 ANQGSEA. V dropped 3 bases and J dropped 3 bases, with 9 bases sitting between them. In DNA form, the CDR3 reads TGCAGCGTTGACGGCAGACTTGGAAACACCATATATTTT. It translates to CSVDGRLGNTIYF.

This chain joins TRBV7-2 and TRBJ2-7; D is uncertain. The length of the CDR3 is 16 residues. The V end was cut by 0 bases, the J end by 2 bases, with 14 bases between. The germline V gene encodes CDR1 SGHTA and CDR2 FQGNSA. The CDR3 reads CASSLALGQFAYEQYF. In DNA form, the CDR3 reads TGTGCCAGCAGCTTAGCGCTCGGTCAGTTTGCCTACGAGCAGTACTTC.

J is TRBJ1-2 and V is TRBV6-6; D is perhaps TRBD1 (5 bases). CDR1 MNHNY and CDR2 SVGAGI come from the germline V gene (reference sequence). The V end lost 6 bases, the J end lost 9 bases, and 14 bases lay between the germline ends. The length of the CDR3 is 12 residues. Written as DNA, the CDR3 is TGTGCCAGCAGCAACACGCCGGACAGCTACACCTTC. It is translated as CASSNTPDSYTF.

There are a few counts of this clonotype. V gene TRBV6-5 combines with J gene TRBJ1-1; TRBD1 might be the D (6 bases). The CDR3 has 14 residues. Germline-derived CDR1 and CDR2 are MNHEY and SVGAGI. With 6 bases removed from V and 0 bases from J, the gap between germline ends came to 11 bases. The CDR3 loop is CASRGTYMNTEAFF. In DNA form, the CDR3 reads TGTGCCAGCAGAGGGACATATATGAACACTGAAGCTTTCTTT.

This clonotype has at least ten counts. The chain couples TRBV2 to TRBJ1-1; D not resolved. V shed 4 bases and J shed 10 bases, with 10 bases lying between them. Germline values: CDR1 SNHLY, CDR2 FYNNEI. The CDR3 sequence is 11 residues long. The CDR3 nucleotides read TGTGCCAGCAGTGCGGGCCACGGAGCTTTCTTT. Protein: CASSAGHGAFF.

This clonotype has more than one count but fewer than ten. The chain joins TRBV20-1 to TRBJ1-1; TRBD1 is a possible D gene (5 bases). Germline loops: CDR1 DFQATT, CDR2 SNEGSKA (reference sequence). This CDR3 is 11 amino acids long. CDR3 protein: CGGGFNTEAFF. DNA of the CDR3: TGCGGGGGGGGATTTAACACTGAAGCTTTCTTT.

The chain carries TRBV18 and TRBJ1-6; D not resolved. In germline, CDR1 is KGHSH, CDR2 LQKENI. This CDR3 region has 13 residues. The V gene lost 5 bases and the J gene lost 7 bases, with 9 bases spanning the gap. CDR3 bases: TGTGCCAGCTCATTTGACACGAATTCACCCCTCCACTTT. Protein product: CASSFDTNSPLHF. The whole variable domain, remainder taken from reference TRBV18 and TRBJ1-6, is NAGVMQNPRHLVRRRGQEARLRCSPMKGHSHVYWYRQLPEEGLKFMVYLQKENIIDESGMPKERFSAEFPKEGPSILRIQQVVRGDSAAYFCASSFDTNSPLHFGNGTRLTVT.

V usage is TRBV2 and J usage is TRBJ1-3, with TRBD1 identical over 7 bases. The CDR3 is 15 residues long. CDR1 is SNHLY, CDR2 FYNNEI, per germline. Trimming removed 5 bases from V and 3 bases from J; junction bases left unmatched: 7. In DNA, the CDR3 is TGTGCCAGCAGTAGACAGGGATTAAGTGGAAACACCATATATTTT. It translates to CASSRQGLSGNTIYF.

In its sample, this clonotype was seen a few times. This chain connects TRBV12-3 or TRBV12-4 to TRBJ1-1; TRBD1 aligns across 7 bases. The CDR3 is made up of 16 amino acids. J was trimmed by 1 base and V by 7 bases; bases with no gene match: 12. The CDR3 loop reads CASTLRNRGKNTEAFF. The DNA of the CDR3 is TGTGCCAGCACATTACGGAACAGGGGTAAGAACACTGAAGCTTTCTTT.

This chain uses TRBV20-1 with TRBJ1-2, with 12 bases aligning to TRBD1. The CDR3 length is 15 residues. Per the germline V gene, CDR1 is DFQATT and CDR2 is SNEGSKA (reference sequence). The CDR3 nucleotides read TGCAGCGCTTCTTCGGGGACAGGGGGCCGGAATGGCTACACCTTC. It encodes CSASSGTGGRNGYTF.

J is TRBJ2-5 and V is TRBV4-2; 11 positions agree with TRBD2. From germline, CDR1 is LGHNA and CDR2 YNFKEQ. The CDR3 is 15 residues long. The ends lost 3 bases at V and 4 bases at J; junction bases unmatched: 4. The CDR3: CASSHLAGGRETQYF. CDR3 DNA sequence: TGTGCCAGCAGCCATCTAGCGGGGGGAAGAGAGACCCAGTACTTC.

The chain joins TRBV10-3 to TRBJ2-4, with 9 bases identical to TRBD1. Germline assignment: CDR1 ENHRY and CDR2 SYGVKD. V shed 6 bases, J shed 6 bases, and the junction held 3 bases outside the gene matches. CDR3 length: 13 amino acids. Here the CDR3 DNA reads TGTGCCATCAGACCACAGGGGGCAAACATTCAGTACTTC. The encoded protein is CAIRPQGANIQYF.

The J gene is TRBJ2-3, the V gene TRBV4-1, with D unclear. The CDR3 runs to 14 residues. Germline CDR1 is MGHRA and CDR2 is YSYEKL. The germline V and J ends were trimmed by 1 base and 6 bases, with 11 bases remaining between them. This chain's CDR3 is CASSQGSLLDTQYF. Written as DNA, the CDR3 is TGCGCCAGCAGCCAAGGCTCACTTCTGGATACGCAGTATTTT.

V is TRBV7-2 and J is TRBJ2-7; 14 bases map to TRBD2. V was pared by 4 bases and J by 2 bases, with 7 bases of the junction left unmatched. Germline CDR1 SGHTA, CDR2 FQGNSA. The CDR3 is 17 amino acids. The DNA for the CDR3 is TGTGCCAGCAGCTCCATAGGGACTAGCGGGGGACCCTACGAGCAGTACTTC. As protein: CASSSIGTSGGPYEQYF. Full variable domain (remainder filled in from reference TRBV7-2 and TRBJ2-7): GAGVSQSPSNKVTEKGKDVELRCDPISGHTALYWYRQSLGQGLEFLIYFQGNSAPDKSGLPSDRFSAERTGGSVSTLTIQRTQQEDSAVYLCASSSIGTSGGPYEQYFGPGTRLTVT.